The source of this T cell receptor (beta chain) is a study of T cells in Graves' hyperthyroidism and ophthalmopathy. Study-wide background: Peripheral blood collection took place at initial diagnosis, before any treatment.

From RNA transcripts, TCR beta CDR3 regions were amplified. TCR CDR3 underwent first-round RT-PCR with the HTBI primer set. Each CDR3 protein gets one entry after TCRdb re-called the multiplex PCR reads with MiXCR. The table shows about 410,000 distinct CDR3 sequences, with approximately 14% occurring only once. The table lists this clonotype with many counts. Under 3 months was the duration of disease in ophthalmopathy patients, who also had a Clinical Activity Score of at least 3 and a NOSPECS grade of at least 4. The source of the PBMCs was over 8.5 ml of fresh peripheral blood. Looked up from germline, CDR1 is MNHEY and CDR2 is SVGEGT. Trimming removed 8 bases at V and 3 bases at J, with 13 bases between. The CDR3 runs 13 residues.

The chain combines TRBV6-2 or TRBV6-3 with TRBJ1-2; D uncertain. This clonotype was obtained from a man in his late teens or twenties with Graves' ophthalmopathy. Sample: blood. The DNA of the CDR3 is TGTGCCAGCGTAGCAGGATCAGACTATGGCTACACCTTC. Amino acids: CASVAGSDYGYTF.